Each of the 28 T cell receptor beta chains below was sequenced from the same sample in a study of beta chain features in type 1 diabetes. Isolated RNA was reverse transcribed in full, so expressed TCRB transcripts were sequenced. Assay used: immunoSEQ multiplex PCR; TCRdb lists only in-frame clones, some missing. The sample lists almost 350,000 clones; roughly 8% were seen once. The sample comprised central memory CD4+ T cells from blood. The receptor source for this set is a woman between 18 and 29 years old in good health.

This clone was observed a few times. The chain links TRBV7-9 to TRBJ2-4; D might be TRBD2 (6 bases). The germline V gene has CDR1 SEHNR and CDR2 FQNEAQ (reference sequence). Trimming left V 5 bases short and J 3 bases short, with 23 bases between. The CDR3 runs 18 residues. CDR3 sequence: CASSRGRLGELFKNIQYF. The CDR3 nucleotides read TGTGCCAGCAGCCGCGGCAGACTAGGCGAGCTATTCAAAAACATTCAGTACTTC.

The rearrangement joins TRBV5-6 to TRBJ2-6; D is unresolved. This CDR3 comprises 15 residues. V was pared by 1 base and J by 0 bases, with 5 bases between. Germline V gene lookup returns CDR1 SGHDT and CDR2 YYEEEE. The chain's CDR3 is CASSLSVSGANVLTF. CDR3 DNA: TGTGCCAGCAGCTTGTCCGTCTCTGGGGCCAACGTCCTGACTTTC.

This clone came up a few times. CDR3 sequence: CASSQVGLAGVYNEQFF. CDR3 nucleotide sequence: TGTGCCAGCAGCCAAGTCGGGCTAGCGGGAGTCTACAATGAGCAGTTCTTC. The genes are TRBV4-2 and TRBJ2-1, with 10 bases identical to TRBD2. Losses at the gene ends were 1 base for V and 3 bases for J; bases not matched to a gene: 6. The CDR3 sequence is 17 residues long. Germline assignment: CDR1 LGHNA and CDR2 YNFKEQ.

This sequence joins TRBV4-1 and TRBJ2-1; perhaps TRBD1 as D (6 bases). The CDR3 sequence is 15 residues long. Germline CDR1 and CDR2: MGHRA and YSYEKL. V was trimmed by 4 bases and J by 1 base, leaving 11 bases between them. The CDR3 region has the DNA TGCGCCAGCAGCCGCCGGGACACTTCCTACAATGAGCAGTTCTTC. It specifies CASSRRDTSYNEQFF.

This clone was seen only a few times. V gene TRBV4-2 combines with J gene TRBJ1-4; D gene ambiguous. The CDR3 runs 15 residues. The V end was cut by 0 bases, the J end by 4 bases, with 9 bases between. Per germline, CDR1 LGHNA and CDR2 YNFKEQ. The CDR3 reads CASSQDSRHNEKLFF. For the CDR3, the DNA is TGTGCCAGCAGCCAAGATAGCAGACATAATGAAAAACTGTTTTTT.

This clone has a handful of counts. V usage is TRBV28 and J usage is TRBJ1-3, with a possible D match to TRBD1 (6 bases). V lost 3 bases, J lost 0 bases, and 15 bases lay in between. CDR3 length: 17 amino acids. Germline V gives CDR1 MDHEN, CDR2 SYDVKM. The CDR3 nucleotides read TGTGCCAGCAGTTTCCAACTCCCGGGGGCCTCTGGAAACACCATATATTTT. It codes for CASSFQLPGASGNTIYF.

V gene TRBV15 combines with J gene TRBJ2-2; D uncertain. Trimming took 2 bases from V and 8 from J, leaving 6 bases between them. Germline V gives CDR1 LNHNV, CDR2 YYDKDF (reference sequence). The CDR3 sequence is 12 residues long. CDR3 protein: CATSRREGELFF. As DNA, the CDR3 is TGTGCCACCAGCAGACGAGAAGGGGAGCTGTTTTTT. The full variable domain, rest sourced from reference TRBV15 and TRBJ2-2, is DAMVIQNPRYQVTQFGKPVTLSCSQTLNHNVMYWYQQKSSQAPKLLFHYYDKDFNNEADTPDNFQSRRPNTSFCFLDIRSPGLGDTAMYLCATSRREGELFFGEGSRLTVL.

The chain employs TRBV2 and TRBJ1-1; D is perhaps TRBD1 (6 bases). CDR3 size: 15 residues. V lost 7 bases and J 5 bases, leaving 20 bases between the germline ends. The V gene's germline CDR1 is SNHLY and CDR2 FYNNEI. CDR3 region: CASTSEGGVRTEAFF. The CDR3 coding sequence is TGTGCCAGCACCTCAGAAGGGGGGGTGAGGACTGAAGCTTTCTTT.

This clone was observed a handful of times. The CDR3 loop is CASSVGRRTTNEKLFF. CDR3 sequence (DNA): TGTGCCAGCAGCGTAGGTCGTCGAACAACTAATGAAAAACTGTTTTTT. The rearrangement joins TRBV9 to TRBJ1-4; D is unclear. The CDR3 consists of 16 residues. In germline, CDR1 is SGDLS, CDR2 YYNGEE. Trimming pared 0 bases from V and 0 bases from J, leaving 9 bases between.

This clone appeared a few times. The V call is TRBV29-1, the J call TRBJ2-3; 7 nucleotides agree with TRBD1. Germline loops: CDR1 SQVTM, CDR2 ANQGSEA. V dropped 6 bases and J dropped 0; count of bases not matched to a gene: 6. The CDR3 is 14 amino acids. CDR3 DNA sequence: TGCAGCGTAGTACACAGGGGCAGCACAGATACGCAGTATTTT. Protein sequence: CSVVHRGSTDTQYF.

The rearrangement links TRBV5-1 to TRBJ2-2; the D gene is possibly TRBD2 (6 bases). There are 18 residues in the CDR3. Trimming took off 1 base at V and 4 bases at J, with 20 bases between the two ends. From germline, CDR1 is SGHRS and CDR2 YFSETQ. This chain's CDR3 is CASSLSVRRRDGTGELFF. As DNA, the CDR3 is TGCGCCAGCAGCTTGAGTGTTCGGAGGCGGGACGGCACCGGGGAGCTGTTTTTT.

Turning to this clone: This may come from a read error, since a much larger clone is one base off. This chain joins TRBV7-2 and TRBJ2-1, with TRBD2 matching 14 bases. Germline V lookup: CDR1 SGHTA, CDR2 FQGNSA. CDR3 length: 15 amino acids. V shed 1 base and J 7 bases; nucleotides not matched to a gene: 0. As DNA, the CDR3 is TGTGCCAGCAGCTTAGGGACTAGCGGGAGGAATGAGCAGTTCTTC. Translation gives CASSLGTSGRNEQFF.

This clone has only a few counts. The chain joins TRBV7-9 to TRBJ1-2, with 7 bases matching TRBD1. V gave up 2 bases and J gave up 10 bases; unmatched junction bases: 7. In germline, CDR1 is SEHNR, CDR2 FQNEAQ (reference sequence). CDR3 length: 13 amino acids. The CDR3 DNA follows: TGTGCCAGCAGCTTATTTGGGACAGAGGCCTACACCTTC. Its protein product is CASSLFGTEAYTF.

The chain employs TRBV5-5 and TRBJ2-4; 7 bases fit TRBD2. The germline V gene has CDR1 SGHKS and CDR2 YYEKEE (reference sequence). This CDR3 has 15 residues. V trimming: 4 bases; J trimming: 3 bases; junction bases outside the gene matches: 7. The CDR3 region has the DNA TGTGCCAGCAGCCAAGAGGCTAGCGGCAAAAACATTCAGTACTTC. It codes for CASSQEASGKNIQYF.

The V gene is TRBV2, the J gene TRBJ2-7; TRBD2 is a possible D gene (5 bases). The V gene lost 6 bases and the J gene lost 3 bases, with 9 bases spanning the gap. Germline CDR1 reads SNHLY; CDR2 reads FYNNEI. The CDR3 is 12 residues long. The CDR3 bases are TGTGCCAGCAGGGTGGGGAGCTACGAGCAGTACTTC. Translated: CASRVGSYEQYF.

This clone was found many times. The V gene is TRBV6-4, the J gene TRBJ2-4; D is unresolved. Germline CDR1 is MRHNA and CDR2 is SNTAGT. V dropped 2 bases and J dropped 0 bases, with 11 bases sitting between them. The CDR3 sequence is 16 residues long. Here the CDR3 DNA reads TGTGCCAGCAGTGACGCAGAGAGATTAGCCAAAAACATTCAGTACTTC. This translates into CASSDAERLAKNIQYF.

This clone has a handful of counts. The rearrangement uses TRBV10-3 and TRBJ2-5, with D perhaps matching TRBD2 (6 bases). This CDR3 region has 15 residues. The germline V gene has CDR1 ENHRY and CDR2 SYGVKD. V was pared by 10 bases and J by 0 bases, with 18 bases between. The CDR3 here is CASAWDSEYQETQYF. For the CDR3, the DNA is TGTGCCAGCGCCTGGGACTCGGAGTACCAAGAGACCCAGTACTTC.

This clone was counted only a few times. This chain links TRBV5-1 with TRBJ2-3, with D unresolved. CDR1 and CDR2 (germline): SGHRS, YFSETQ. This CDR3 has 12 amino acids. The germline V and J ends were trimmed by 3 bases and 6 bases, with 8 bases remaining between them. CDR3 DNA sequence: TGCGCCAGCAGCTCCCTGGGGGATACGCAGTATTTT. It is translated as CASSSLGDTQYF. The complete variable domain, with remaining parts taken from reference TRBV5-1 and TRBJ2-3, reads KAGVTQTPRYLIKTRGQQVTLSCSPISGHRSVSWYQQTPGQGLQFLFEYFSETQRNKGNFPGRFSGRQFSNSRSEMNVSTLELGDSALYLCASSSLGDTQYFGPGTRLTVL.

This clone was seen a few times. This CDR3 is CSVAGTGETQYF. As DNA, the CDR3 is TGCAGCGTTGCCGGGACAGGGGAGACCCAGTACTTC. This chain joins TRBV29-1 and TRBJ2-5, with 9 nucleotides matching TRBD1. V shed 4 bases and J 5 bases; nucleotides not matched to a gene: 2. Germline V gene sequence: CDR1 SQVTM, CDR2 ANQGSEA. The CDR3 contains 12 residues.

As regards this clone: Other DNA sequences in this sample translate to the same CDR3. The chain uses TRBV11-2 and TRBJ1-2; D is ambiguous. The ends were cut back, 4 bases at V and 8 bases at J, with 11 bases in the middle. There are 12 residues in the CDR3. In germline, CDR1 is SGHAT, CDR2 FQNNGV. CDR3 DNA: TGTGCCAGCAGCTCGGAGGGTGGCGGCTACACCTTC. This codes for CASSSEGGGYTF. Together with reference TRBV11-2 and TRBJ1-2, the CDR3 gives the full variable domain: EAGVAQSPRYKIIEKRQSVAFWCNPISGHATLYWYQQILGQGPKLLIQFQNNGVVDDSQLPKDRFSAERLKGVDSTLKIQPAKLEDSAVYLCASSSEGGGYTFGSGTRLTVV.

The CDR3 here is CASSLGTHPYEQYF. DNA of the CDR3: TGTGCCAGCAGCTTGGGGACCCATCCCTACGAGCAGTACTTC. This chain joins TRBV7-9 and TRBJ2-7, with D possibly being TRBD1 or TRBD2 (5 bases each). The CDR3 loop spans 14 amino acids. Germline V lookup: CDR1 SEHNR, CDR2 FQNEAQ (reference sequence). V was cut by 3 bases and J by 2 bases, with 11 bases left in between.

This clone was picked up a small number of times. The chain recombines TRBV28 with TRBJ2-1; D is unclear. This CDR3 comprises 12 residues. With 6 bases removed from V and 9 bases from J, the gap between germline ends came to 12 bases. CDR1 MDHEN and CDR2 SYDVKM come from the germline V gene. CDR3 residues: CASSLSDSEQFF. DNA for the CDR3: TGTGCCAGCAGCCTTAGTGATAGTGAGCAGTTCTTC.

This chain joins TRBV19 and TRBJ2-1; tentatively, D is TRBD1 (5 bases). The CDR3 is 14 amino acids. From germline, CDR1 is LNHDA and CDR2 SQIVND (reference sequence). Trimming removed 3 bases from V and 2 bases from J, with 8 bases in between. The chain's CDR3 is CASSIRRAYNEQFF. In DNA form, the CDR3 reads TGTGCCAGTAGTATCCGCAGGGCCTACAATGAGCAGTTCTTC.

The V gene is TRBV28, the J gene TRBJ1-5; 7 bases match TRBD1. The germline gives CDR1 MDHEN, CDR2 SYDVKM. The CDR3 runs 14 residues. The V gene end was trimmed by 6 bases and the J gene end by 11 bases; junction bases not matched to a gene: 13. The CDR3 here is CASSQGGSPRSQHF. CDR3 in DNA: TGTGCCAGCAGCCAGGGGGGCAGCCCCCGGTCCCAGCATTTT.

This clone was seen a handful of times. The CDR3 reads CASSFSRLGRRANTGELFF. In DNA, the CDR3 is TGTGCCAGCAGTTTTAGTCGTTTGGGGCGGAGAGCGAACACCGGGGAGCTGTTTTTT. The chain uses TRBV28 and TRBJ2-2; a possible D gene is TRBD1 (5 bases). This CDR3 has 19 amino acids. Deletions cut 3 bases from V and 0 bases from J, with 20 bases between. Germline values: CDR1 MDHEN, CDR2 SYDVKM.

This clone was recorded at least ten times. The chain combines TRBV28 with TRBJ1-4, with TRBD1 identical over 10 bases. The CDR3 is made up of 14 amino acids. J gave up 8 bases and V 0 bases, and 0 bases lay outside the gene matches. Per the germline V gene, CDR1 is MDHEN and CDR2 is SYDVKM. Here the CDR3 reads CASSLWGQGEKLFF. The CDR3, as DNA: TGTGCCAGCAGTTTATGGGGACAGGGGGAAAAACTGTTTTTT.

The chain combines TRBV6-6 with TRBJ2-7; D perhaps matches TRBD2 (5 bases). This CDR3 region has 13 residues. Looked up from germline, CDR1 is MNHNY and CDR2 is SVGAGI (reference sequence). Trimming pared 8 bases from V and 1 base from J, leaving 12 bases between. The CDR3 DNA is TGTGCCAGCCACCTCTCGGGGTCCTACGAGCAGTACTTC. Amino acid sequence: CASHLSGSYEQYF.

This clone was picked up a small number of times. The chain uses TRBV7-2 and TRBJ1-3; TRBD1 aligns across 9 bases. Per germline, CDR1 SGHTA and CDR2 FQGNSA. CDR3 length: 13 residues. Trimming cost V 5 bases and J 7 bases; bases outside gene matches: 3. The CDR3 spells CASSVGQGNTIYF. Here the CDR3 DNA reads TGTGCCAGCAGCGTAGGACAGGGGAACACCATATATTTT. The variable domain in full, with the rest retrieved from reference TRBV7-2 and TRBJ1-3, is GAGVSQSPSNKVTEKGKDVELRCDPISGHTALYWYRQSLGQGLEFLIYFQGNSAPDKSGLPSDRFSAERTGGSVSTLTIQRTQQEDSAVYLCASSVGQGNTIYFGEGSWLTVV.